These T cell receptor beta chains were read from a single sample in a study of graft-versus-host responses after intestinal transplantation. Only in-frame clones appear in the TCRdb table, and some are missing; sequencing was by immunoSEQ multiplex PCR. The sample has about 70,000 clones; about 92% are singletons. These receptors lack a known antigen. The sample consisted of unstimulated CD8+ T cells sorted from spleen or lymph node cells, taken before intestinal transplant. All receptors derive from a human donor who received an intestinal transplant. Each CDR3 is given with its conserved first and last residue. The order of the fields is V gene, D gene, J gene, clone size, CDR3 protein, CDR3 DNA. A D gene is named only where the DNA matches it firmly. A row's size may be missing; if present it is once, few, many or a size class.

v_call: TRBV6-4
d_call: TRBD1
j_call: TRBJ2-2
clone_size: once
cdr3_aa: CASSAGTGNTGELFF
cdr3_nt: TGTGCCAGCAGTGCCGGGACAGGGAACACCGGGGAGCTGTTTTTT

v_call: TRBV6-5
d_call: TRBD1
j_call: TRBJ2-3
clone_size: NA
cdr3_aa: CASTAQQGDTQYF
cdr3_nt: TGTGCCAGCACCGCCCAACAGGGGGATACGCAGTATTTT

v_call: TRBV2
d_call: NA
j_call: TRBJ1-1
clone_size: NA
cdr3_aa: CATDALNTEAFF
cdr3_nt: TGTGCCACTGATGCGTTGAACACTGAAGCTTTCTTT

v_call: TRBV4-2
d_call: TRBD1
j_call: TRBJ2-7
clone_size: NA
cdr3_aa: CASSHEDRGDYEQYF
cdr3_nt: TGTGCCAGCAGCCATGAGGACAGGGGGGACTACGAGCAGTACTTC

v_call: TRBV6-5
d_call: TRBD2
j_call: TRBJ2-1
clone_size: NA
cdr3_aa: CATGTSGSNEQFF
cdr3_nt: TGTGCCACCGGGACTAGCGGTTCCAATGAGCAGTTCTTC

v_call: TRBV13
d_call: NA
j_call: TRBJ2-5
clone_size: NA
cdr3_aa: CASSNGGGWETQYF
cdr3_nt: TGTGCCAGCAGCAACGGAGGGGGCTGGGAGACCCAGTACTTC

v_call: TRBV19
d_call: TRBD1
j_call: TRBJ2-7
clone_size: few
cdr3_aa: CASSTGQGKYEQYF
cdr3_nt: TGTGCCAGTAGTACAGGACAGGGTAAATACGAGCAGTACTTC

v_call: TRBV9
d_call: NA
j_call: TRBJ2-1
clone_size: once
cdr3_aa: CASSGLGNEQFF
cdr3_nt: TGTGCCAGCAGCGGACTCGGAAATGAGCAGTTCTTC

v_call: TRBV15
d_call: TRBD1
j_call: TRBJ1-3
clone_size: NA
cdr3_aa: CATSTDRGVGNTIYF
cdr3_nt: TGTGCCACCAGCACGGACAGGGGCGTAGGAAACACCATATATTTT

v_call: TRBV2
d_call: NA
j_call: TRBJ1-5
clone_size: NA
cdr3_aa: CASSEFSASNQPQHF
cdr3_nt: TGTGCCAGCAGTGAGTTTAGTGCTAGCAATCAGCCCCAGCATTTT

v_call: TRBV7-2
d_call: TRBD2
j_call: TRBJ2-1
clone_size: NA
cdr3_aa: CASTLAGGPEVQFF
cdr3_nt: TGTGCCAGCACCCTGGCGGGGGGCCCCGAGGTGCAGTTCTTC

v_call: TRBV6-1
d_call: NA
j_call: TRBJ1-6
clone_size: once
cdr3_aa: CATHILRNNSPLHF
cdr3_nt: TGTGCCACTCATATCTTGCGCAATAATTCACCCCTCCACTTT

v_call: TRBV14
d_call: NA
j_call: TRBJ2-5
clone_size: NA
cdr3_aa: CASSQGGGVSETQYF
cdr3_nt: TGTGCCAGCAGCCAAGGAGGGGGTGTTTCAGAGACCCAGTACTTC

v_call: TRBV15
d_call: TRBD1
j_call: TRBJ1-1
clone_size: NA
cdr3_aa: CATSPGGTGRQGVGTEAFF
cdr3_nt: TGTGCCACCTCCCCAGGGGGGACAGGTCGACAAGGGGTGGGTACTGAAGCTTTCTTT

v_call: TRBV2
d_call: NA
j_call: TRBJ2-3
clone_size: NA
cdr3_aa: CASEPKTSTDTQYF
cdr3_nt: TGTGCCAGCGAGCCGAAGACTAGCACAGATACGCAGTATTTT

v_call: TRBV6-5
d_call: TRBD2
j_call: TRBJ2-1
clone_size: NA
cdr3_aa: CASSYWGGSYNEQFF
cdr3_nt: TGTGCCAGCAGTTACTGGGGGGGCTCCTACAATGAGCAGTTCTTC

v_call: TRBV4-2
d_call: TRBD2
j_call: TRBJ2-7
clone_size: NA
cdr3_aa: CASSSTSGGSYEQYF
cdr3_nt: TGTGCCAGCAGCTCTACTAGCGGGGGCTCCTACGAGCAGTACTTC

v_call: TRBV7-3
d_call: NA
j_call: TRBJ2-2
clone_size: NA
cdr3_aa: CASSLTRGDGTGELFF
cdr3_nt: TGTGCCAGCAGCTTAACTAGGGGCGACGGCACCGGGGAGCTGTTTTTT

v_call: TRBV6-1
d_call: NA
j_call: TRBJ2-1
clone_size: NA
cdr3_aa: CATTTWNEQFF
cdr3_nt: TGTGCCACCACGACTTGGAATGAGCAGTTCTTC

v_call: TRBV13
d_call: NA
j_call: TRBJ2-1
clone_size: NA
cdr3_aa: CASSTVRTLNEQFF
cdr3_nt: TGTGCCAGCAGCACCGTGAGGACTCTCAATGAGCAGTTCTTC

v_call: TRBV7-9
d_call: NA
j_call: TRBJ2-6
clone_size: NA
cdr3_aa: CASSLGQEANVLTF
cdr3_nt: TGTGCCAGCAGCTTAGGACAGGAGGCCAACGTCCTGACTTTC

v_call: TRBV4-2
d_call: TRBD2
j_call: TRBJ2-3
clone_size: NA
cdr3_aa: CASSQPERGGRVDTQYF
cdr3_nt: TGTGCCAGCAGCCAACCCGAGCGGGGGGGCCGGGTAGATACGCAGTATTTT

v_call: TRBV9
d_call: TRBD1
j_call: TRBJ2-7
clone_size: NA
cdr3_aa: CASSIGTASYEQYF
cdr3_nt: TGTGCCAGCAGCATTGGGACAGCCTCCTACGAGCAGTACTTC

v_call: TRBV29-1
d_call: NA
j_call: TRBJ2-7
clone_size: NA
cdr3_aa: CSVDLGGEQYF
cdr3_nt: TGCAGCGTTGATTTGGGGGGCGAGCAGTACTTC

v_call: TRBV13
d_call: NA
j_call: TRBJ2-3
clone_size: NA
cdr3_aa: CASSLGRADTQYF
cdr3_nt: TGTGCCAGCAGCTTAGGCCGCGCAGATACGCAGTATTTT

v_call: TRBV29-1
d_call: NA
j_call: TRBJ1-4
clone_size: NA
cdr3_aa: CSAVGGVNEKLFF
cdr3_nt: TGCAGCGCCGTGGGGGGGGTCAATGAAAAACTGTTTTTT

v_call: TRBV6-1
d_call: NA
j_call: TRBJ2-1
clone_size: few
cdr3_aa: CASSESGVAEQFF
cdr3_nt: TGTGCCAGCAGTGAATCAGGCGTCGCTGAGCAGTTCTTC

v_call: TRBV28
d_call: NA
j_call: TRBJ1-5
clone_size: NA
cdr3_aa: CASSHSGPNQPQHF
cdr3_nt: TGTGCCAGCAGTCATTCAGGGCCCAATCAGCCCCAGCATTTT

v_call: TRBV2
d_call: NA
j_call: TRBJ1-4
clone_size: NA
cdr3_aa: CASCFTAATNEKLFF
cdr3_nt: TGTGCCAGCTGCTTCACAGCCGCAACTAATGAAAAACTGTTTTTT

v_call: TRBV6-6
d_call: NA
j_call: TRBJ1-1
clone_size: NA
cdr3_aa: CASGGALEAFF
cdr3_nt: TGTGCCTCAGGAGGGGCGCTTGAAGCTTTCTTT

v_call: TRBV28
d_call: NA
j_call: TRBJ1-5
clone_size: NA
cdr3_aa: CASSSPGLVNQPQHF
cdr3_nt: TGTGCCAGCAGTTCACCCGGACTGGTTAATCAGCCCCAGCATTTT

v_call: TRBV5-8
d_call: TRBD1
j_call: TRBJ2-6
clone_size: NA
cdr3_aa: CATLRDSGANVLTF
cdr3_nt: TGTGCCACCCTCCGGGACAGTGGGGCCAACGTCCTGACTTTC

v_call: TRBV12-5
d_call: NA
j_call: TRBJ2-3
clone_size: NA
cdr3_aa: CASGLGYTDTQYF
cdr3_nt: TGTGCTAGTGGTTTGGGCTACACAGATACGCAGTATTTT

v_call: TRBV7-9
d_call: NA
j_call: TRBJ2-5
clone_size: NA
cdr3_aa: CASSLDGEETQYF
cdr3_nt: TGTGCCAGCAGCTTAGACGGGGAAGAGACCCAGTACTTC

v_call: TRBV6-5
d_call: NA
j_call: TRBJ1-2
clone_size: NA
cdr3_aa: CASSYSGGAHYGYTF
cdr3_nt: TGTGCCAGCAGTTACTCGGGGGGGGCTCACTATGGCTACACCTTC

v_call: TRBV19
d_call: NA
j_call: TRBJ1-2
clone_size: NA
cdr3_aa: CASSPTTPLRDGYTF
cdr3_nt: TGTGCCAGTAGTCCAACGACACCCCTGAGAGATGGCTACACCTTC

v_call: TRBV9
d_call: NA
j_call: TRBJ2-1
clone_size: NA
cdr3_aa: CASSVVPGNNEQFF
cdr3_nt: TGTGCCAGCAGCGTAGTGCCCGGGAACAATGAGCAGTTCTTC

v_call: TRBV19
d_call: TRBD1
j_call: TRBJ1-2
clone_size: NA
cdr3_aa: CASTGDRGLIRYGYTF
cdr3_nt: TGTGCCAGTACCGGGGACAGGGGGCTTATTCGATATGGCTACACCTTC

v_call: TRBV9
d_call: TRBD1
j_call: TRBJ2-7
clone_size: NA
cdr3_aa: CASSEGQDYEQYF
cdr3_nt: TGTGCCAGCAGCGAGGGACAGGACTACGAGCAGTACTTC

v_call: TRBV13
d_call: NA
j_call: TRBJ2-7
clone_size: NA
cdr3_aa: CASSSRGYEQYF
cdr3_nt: TGTGCCAGCAGCTCCAGGGGCTACGAGCAGTACTTC

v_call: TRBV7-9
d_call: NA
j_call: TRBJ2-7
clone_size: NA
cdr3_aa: CATQGQQTYEQYF
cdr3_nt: TGTGCCACCCAGGGACAACAGACCTACGAGCAGTACTTC

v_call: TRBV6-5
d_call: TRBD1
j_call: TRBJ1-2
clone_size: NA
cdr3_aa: CASSWDRGNYGYTF
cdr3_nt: TGTGCCAGCAGTTGGGACAGGGGGAACTATGGCTACACCTTC

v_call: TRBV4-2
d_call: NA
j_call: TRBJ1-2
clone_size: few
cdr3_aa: CASSQELVGGDGYTF
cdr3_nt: TGTGCCAGCAGCCAAGAACTCGTCGGGGGGGATGGCTACACCTTC

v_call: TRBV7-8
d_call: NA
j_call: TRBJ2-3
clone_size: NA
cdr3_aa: CASSWGADTQYF
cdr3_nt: TGTGCCAGCAGCTGGGGGGCAGATACGCAGTATTTT

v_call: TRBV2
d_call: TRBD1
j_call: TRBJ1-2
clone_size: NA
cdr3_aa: CASGQGSDGYTF
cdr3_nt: TGTGCCAGCGGACAGGGGAGTGATGGCTACACCTTC

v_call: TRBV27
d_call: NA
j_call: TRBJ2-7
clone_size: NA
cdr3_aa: CASSLSGGGYEQYF
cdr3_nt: TGTGCCAGCAGTTTATCCGGGGGTGGATACGAGCAGTACTTC

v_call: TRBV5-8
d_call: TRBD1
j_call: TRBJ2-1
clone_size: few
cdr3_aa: CASSAPFDRVWGYEQFF
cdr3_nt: TGTGCCAGCAGCGCGCCCTTCGACAGGGTCTGGGGATATGAGCAGTTCTTC

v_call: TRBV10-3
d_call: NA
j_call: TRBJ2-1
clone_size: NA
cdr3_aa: CAIGETRVNEQFF
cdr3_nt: TGTGCCATCGGAGAGACTAGGGTCAATGAGCAGTTCTTC

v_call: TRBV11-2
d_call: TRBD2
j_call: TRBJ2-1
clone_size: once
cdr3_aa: CASSSSHLLAGDNEQFF
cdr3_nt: TGTGCCAGCAGCTCCTCACACCTACTAGCGGGGGACAATGAGCAGTTCTTC

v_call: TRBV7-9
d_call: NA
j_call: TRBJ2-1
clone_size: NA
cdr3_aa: CASSPPGSSYNEQFF
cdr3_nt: TGTGCCAGCAGCCCCCCCGGGTCCTCCTACAATGAGCAGTTCTTC